The 10 T cell receptor beta chains below come from one sample, sequenced in a study of response to subunit inactivated influenza vaccine. MiXCR, run by TCRdb on the RT-PCR reads, gives a single entry per CDR3 protein. The profile covers hundreds of thousands of distinct CDR3 sequences, with approximately 13% appearing a single time and around 12% taken by the ten largest. This sample comprised PBMCs from blood, obtained roughly 46 days after vaccination. These receptors all stem from a man aged 50-60 years who received an inactivated influenza vaccine.

In this sample, this clonotype turned up a few times. The V call is TRBV3-1, the J call TRBJ2-1; 11 bases are a match to TRBD2. The CDR3 runs to 14 residues. Germline-derived CDR1 and CDR2 are LGHDT and YNNKEL (reference sequence). V shed 4 bases, J shed 7 bases, and the junction held 3 bases outside the gene matches. Here the CDR3 reads CASSPGLAVNEQFF. The CDR3 DNA reads TGTGCCAGCAGCCCGGGACTAGCGGTAAATGAGCAGTTCTTC.

V gene TRBV7-2 combines with J gene TRBJ2-3; D gene unclear. CDR3 length equals 15 residues. The germline V and J ends were trimmed by 2 bases and 1 base, with 10 bases remaining between them. Germline CDR1 reads SGHTA; CDR2 reads FQGNSA. In nucleotides, the CDR3 is TGTGCCAGCAGCTTATCCACACTTGGCACAGATACGCAGTATTTT. Translated: CASSLSTLGTDTQYF.

The chain joins TRBV20-1 to TRBJ2-3, with 7 bases that match TRBD1. From germline, CDR1 is DFQATT and CDR2 SNEGSKA (reference sequence). The CDR3 extends over 17 amino acids. V shed 0 bases, J shed 4 bases, and the junction held 13 bases outside the gene matches. The CDR3 loop reads CSARDMRGRTGPDTQYF. Here the CDR3 DNA reads TGCAGTGCTAGAGATATGAGGGGGCGCACCGGCCCAGATACGCAGTATTTT.

The V call is TRBV6-1, the J call TRBJ2-4; 7 nucleotides agree with TRBD2. J was trimmed by 0 bases and V by 8 bases; bases with no gene match: 7. The CDR3 spans 15 residues. Per germline, CDR1 MNHNS and CDR2 SASEGT. This CDR3 reads CASATGGGAKNIQYF. CDR3 coding DNA: TGTGCCAGCGCAACGGGCGGGGGAGCCAAAAACATTCAGTACTTC.

The chain uses TRBV20-1 and TRBJ2-1, with D possibly being TRBD1 or TRBD2 (6 bases each). The V gene lost 4 bases and the J gene lost 4 bases, with 20 bases spanning the gap. Per the germline V gene, CDR1 is DFQATT and CDR2 is SNEGSKA (reference sequence). The CDR3 contains 16 residues. Here the CDR3 reads CSATGSSGATYNEQFF. The DNA for the CDR3 is TGCAGTGCTACGGGTTCGTCGGGGGCTACTTACAATGAGCAGTTCTTC.

V usage is TRBV7-9 and J usage is TRBJ2-1, with TRBD2 matching 10 bases. Per the germline V gene, CDR1 is SEHNR and CDR2 is FQNEAQ (reference sequence). J lost 7 bases, V lost 7 bases, and 13 bases had no gene match. The CDR3 loop spans 16 amino acids. The CDR3 reads CASTSVETSGLNEQFF. DNA for the CDR3: TGTGCCAGCACCTCAGTTGAGACTAGCGGGCTGAATGAGCAGTTCTTC.

V and J are TRBV7-2 and TRBJ2-3, with D perhaps matching TRBD1 or TRBD2 (6 bases each). Germline CDR1 is SGHTA and CDR2 is FQGNSA. The V and J ends lost 5 bases and 1 base respectively, with 16 bases between them. The CDR3 length is 16 residues. The CDR3, as DNA: TGTGCCAGCAGCACCCCATTGGAGGGGGGCACAGATACGCAGTATTTT. This translates into CASSTPLEGGTDTQYF. Full variable domain (remainder filled in from reference TRBV7-2 and TRBJ2-3): GAGVSQSPSNKVTEKGKDVELRCDPISGHTALYWYRQSLGQGLEFLIYFQGNSAPDKSGLPSDRFSAERTGGSVSTLTIQRTQQEDSAVYLCASSTPLEGGTDTQYFGPGTRLTVL.

The J gene is TRBJ1-1, the V gene TRBV7-3; D gene uncertain. Trimming stripped 3 bases from V and 3 bases from J, with 8 bases between. The CDR3 has 13 amino acids. Germline CDR1 is SGHTA and CDR2 is FQGTGA. The CDR3 bases are TGTGCCAGCAGCTTTGGGGAATACACTGAAGCTTTCTTT. Its protein is CASSFGEYTEAFF.

A few counts support this clonotype. J is TRBJ2-1 and V is TRBV4-3; D may match TRBD1 or TRBD2 (6 bases each). V lost 3 bases, J lost 8 bases, and 14 bases lay in between. Germline values: CDR1 LGHNA, CDR2 YSLEER. This CDR3 has 14 residues. The CDR3 DNA follows: TGCGCCAGCAGCCAGAGTCGAGGGGGGCATGAGCAGTTCTTC. Its protein is CASSQSRGGHEQFF.

Ten or more counts support this clonotype. CDR3: CASSPSTGAYEQYF. The CDR3 nucleotides read TGCGCCAGCAGCCCTTCGACAGGAGCCTACGAGCAGTACTTC. The chain couples TRBV5-1 to TRBJ2-7; tentative D call: TRBD1 (6 bases). The germline V gene encodes CDR1 SGHRS and CDR2 YFSETQ. The CDR3 sequence is 14 residues long. Trimming removed 4 bases at V and 2 bases at J, with 13 bases between. Drawing the rest from reference TRBV5-1 and TRBJ2-7, the complete variable domain is KAGVTQTPRYLIKTRGQQVTLSCSPISGHRSVSWYQQTPGQGLQFLFEYFSETQRNKGNFPGRFSGRQFSNSRSEMNVSTLELGDSALYLCASSPSTGAYEQYFGPGTRLTVT.